This T cell receptor beta chain was recorded in a study of cytomegalovirus exposure and HLA in healthy donors. Whole-study findings and limits: Common viral pathogens seemed to be connected with several of the most significant clusters, according to a later analysis. TCR beta sequences reportedly predicted the HLA-A and HLA-B alleles of most subjects accurately. A highly shared variant cluster was judged a likely technical artifact.

Points on this clone: Its cognate antigen is unknown.

Amplification used 60 Vbeta primers and 13 Jbeta primers. The table came from immunoSEQ multiplex PCR; TCRdb's copy has only in-frame clones and leaves some out. The sample holds about 130,000 clones, 77% seen once. The sample was PBMCs. The sequence was obtained from a male donor in good health and CMV-seropositive.

The CDR3: CASSLKRVSSYNEQFF. DNA for the CDR3: TGTGCCAGCAGCTTGAAGCGGGTGAGCTCCTACAATGAGCAGTTCTTC. J is TRBJ2-1 and V is TRBV5-4; a weak D match, TRBD2 (6 bases). This CDR3 contains 16 residues. The germline V gene encodes CDR1 SGHNT and CDR2 YYREEE (reference sequence). Trimming cost V 1 base and J 0 bases, with 11 bases left between them.